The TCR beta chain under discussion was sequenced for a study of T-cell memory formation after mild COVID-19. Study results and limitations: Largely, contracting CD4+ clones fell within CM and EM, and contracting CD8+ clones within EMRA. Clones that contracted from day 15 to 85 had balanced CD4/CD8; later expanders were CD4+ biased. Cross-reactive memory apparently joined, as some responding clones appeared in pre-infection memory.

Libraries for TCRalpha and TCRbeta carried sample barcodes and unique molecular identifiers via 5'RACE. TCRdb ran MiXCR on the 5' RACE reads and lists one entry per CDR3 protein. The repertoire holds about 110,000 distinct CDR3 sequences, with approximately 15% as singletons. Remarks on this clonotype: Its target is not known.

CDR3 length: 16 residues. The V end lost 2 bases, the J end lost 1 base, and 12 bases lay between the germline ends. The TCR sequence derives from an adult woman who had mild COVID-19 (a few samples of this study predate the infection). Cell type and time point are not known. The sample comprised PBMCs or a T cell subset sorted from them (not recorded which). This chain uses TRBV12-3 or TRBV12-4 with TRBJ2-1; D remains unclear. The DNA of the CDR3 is TGTGCCAGCAGTTTATATCTGGCCAAATCCTACAATGAGCAGTTCTTC. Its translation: CASSLYLAKSYNEQFF.